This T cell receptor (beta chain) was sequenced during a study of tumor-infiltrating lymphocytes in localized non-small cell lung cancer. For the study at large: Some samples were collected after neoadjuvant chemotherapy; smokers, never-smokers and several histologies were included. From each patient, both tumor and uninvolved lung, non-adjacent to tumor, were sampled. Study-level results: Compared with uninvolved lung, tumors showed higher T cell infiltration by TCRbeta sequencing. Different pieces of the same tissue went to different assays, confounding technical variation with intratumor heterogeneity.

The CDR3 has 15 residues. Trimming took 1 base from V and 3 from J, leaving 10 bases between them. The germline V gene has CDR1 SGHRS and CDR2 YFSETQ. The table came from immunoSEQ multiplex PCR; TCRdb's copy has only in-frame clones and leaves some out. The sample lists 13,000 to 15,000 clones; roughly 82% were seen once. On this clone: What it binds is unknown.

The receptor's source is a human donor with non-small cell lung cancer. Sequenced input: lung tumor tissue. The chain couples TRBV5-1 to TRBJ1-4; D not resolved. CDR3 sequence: CASSLSTDANEKLFF. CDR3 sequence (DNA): TGCGCCAGCAGCTTGTCCACAGACGCTAATGAAAAACTGTTTTTT.